A selection of T cell receptor beta chains follows, all from one sample in a study of tumour-infiltrating T cells in Burkitt lymphoma. Assay used: immunoSEQ multiplex PCR; TCRdb lists only in-frame clones, some missing. This table holds tens of thousands of clones, roughly 30% found once. The sequenced sample was tumor tissue. These receptor sequences come from a human donor with Burkitt lymphoma. Each CDR3 is given with its conserved first and last residue. D genes are given only for firm matches. Clone size is shown for a subset of rows, as once, few, many or a class of expanded clone.

J,D,V,size,CDR3,DNA
TRBJ1-3,-,TRBV6-1,-,CASSEWGILSGNTIYF,TGTGCCAGCAGTGAATGGGGGATTCTCTCTGGAAACACCATATATTTT
TRBJ2-1,TRBD2,TRBV7-2,-,CASSSGERGGPKFF,TGTGCCAGCAGCTCCGGGGAGCGGGGGGGCCCGAAGTTCTTC
TRBJ1-1,-,TRBV27,once,CASSLGIDTEAFF,TGTGCCAGCAGCCTCGGGATTGACACTGAAGCTTTCTTT
TRBJ2-3,TRBD1,TRBV29-1,few,CSTRTGFGDTQYF,TGCAGCACACGGACAGGGTTCGGGGATACGCAGTATTTT
TRBJ2-1,TRBD2,TRBV30,-,CAWSVLPSGGGHEQFF,TGTGCCTGGAGTGTACTTCCCTCCGGGGGGGGTCATGAGCAGTTCTTC
TRBJ2-3,TRBD2,TRBV4-1,few,CASSPQGRGGEDTQYF,TGCGCCAGCAGCCCGCAAGGGCGGGGGGGGGAGGATACGCAGTATTTT
TRBJ2-3,-,TRBV5-1,-,CASSLTGLITGGPGDTQYF,TGCGCCAGCAGCTTAACGGGACTCATCACCGGAGGGCCTGGAGATACGCAGTATTTT
TRBJ1-2,TRBD1,TRBV5-1,-,CASSPGGTGGDGYTF,TGCGCCAGCAGCCCGGGCGGGACAGGGGGAGATGGCTACACCTTC
TRBJ1-5,TRBD1,TRBV14,-,CASSQEGDRGGMSEPQHF,TGTGCCAGCAGCCAAGAGGGGGACAGGGGAGGAATGAGTGAGCCCCAGCATTTT
TRBJ2-5,TRBD1,TRBV18,-,CASSPQGALETQYF,TGTGCCAGCTCACCGCAGGGGGCCTTGGAGACCCAGTACTTC
TRBJ2-1,-,TRBV5-1,-,CASSRQEGPYNEQFF,TGCGCCAGCAGTCGACAAGAGGGCCCCTACAATGAGCAGTTCTTC
TRBJ1-6,TRBD1,TRBV28,once,CASSLQGQFNSPLHF,TGTGCCAGCAGTTTACAGGGACAGTTTAATTCACCCCTCCACTTT
TRBJ2-7,-,TRBV6-5,-,CASSSTVDEQYF,TGTGCCAGCAGTTCAACGGTGGACGAGCAGTACTTC
TRBJ1-2,-,TRBV18,few,CASSPVAKNGYTF,TGTGCCAGCTCACCCGTGGCAAAGAATGGCTACACCTTC
TRBJ2-7,-,TRBV2,-,CASSLVLSEQYF,TGTGCCAGCAGTCTTGTATTAAGTGAGCAGTACTTC
TRBJ1-5,-,TRBV18,-,CASSPGAFDQPQHF,TGTGCCAGCTCACCAGGGGCATTCGATCAGCCCCAGCATTTT
TRBJ2-7,TRBD1,TRBV27,few,CASSYRTGVSSYEQYF,TGTGCCAGCAGTTACCGGACAGGGGTAAGCTCCTACGAGCAGTACTTC
TRBJ1-1,-,TRBV4-3,-,CASSHTGSPTEAFF,TGCGCCAGCAGCCACACGGGGTCCCCCACTGAAGCTTTCTTT
TRBJ2-5,TRBD2,TRBV13,-,CASSPRLARGETQYF,TGTGCCAGCAGCCCTCGACTAGCAAGGGGTGAGACCCAGTACTTC
TRBJ2-7,-,TRBV28,-,CASRAGGHYEQYF,TGTGCCAGCAGGGCCGGGGGCCACTACGAGCAGTACTTC
TRBJ1-2,TRBD1,TRBV28,-,CASRTPGQGFYGYTF,TGTGCCAGCAGAACCCCGGGACAGGGGTTCTATGGCTACACCTTC
TRBJ2-5,TRBD1,TRBV5-1,few,CASSRGTGIQETQYF,TGCGCCAGCAGCCGGGGGACAGGAATCCAAGAGACCCAGTACTTC
TRBJ2-7,-,TRBV18,-,CASSPPGPTSYEQYF,TGTGCCAGCTCGCCGCCGGGTCCAACCTCCTACGAGCAGTACTTC
TRBJ1-3,-,TRBV30,few,CAWRENTIYF,TGTGCCTGGAGGGAAAACACCATATATTTT
TRBJ2-1,-,TRBV5-8,-,CASSFGPATNEQFF,TGTGCCAGCAGCTTTGGTCCAGCGACGAATGAGCAGTTCTTC